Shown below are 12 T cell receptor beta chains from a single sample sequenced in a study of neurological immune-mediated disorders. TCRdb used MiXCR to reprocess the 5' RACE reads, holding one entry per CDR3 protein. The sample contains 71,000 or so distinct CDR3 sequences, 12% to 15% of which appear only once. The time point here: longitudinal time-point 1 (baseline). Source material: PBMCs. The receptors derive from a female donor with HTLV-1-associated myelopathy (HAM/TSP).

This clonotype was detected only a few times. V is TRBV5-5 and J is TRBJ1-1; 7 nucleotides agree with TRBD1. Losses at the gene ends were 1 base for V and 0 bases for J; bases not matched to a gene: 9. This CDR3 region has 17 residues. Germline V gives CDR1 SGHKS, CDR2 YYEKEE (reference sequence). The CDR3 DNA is TGTGCCAGCAGCTTGAAGGGACAGAGGAACATGAACACTGAAGCTTTCTTT. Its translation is CASSLKGQRNMNTEAFF.

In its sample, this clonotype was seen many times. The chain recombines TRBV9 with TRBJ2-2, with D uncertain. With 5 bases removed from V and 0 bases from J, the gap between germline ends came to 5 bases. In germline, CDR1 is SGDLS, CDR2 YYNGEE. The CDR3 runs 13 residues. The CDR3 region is CASSPTNTGELFF. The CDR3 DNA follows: TGTGCCAGCAGTCCGACGAACACCGGGGAGCTGTTTTTT. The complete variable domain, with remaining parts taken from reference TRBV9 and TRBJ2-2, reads DSGVTQTPKHLITATGQRVTLRCSPRSGDLSVYWYQQSLDQGLQFLIQYYNGEERAKGNILERFSAQQFPDLHSELNLSSLELGDSALYFCASSPTNTGELFFGEGSRLTVL.

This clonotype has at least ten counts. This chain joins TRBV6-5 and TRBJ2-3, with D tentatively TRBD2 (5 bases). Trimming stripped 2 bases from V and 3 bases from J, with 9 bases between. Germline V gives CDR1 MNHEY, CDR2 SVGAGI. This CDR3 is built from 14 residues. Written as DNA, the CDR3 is TGTGCCAGCAGTTACGGTCTAGCTACAGATACGCAGTATTTT. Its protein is CASSYGLATDTQYF.

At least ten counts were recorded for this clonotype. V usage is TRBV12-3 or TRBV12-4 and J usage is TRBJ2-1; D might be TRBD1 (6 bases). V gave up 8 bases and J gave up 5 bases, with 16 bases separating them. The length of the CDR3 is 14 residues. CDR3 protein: CASARTVRDNEQFF. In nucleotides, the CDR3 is TGTGCCAGCGCGAGGACAGTTCGTGACAATGAGCAGTTCTTC.

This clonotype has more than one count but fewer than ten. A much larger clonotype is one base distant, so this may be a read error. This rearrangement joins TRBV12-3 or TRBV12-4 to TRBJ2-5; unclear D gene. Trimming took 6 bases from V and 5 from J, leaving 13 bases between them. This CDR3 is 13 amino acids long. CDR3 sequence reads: CASSPSSQETQYF. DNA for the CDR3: TGTGCCAGCAGCCCCTCCTCCCAGGAGACCCAGTACTTC.

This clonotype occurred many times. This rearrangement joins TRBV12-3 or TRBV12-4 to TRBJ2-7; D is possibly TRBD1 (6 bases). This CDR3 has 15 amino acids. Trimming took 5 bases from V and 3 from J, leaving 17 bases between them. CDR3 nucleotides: TGTGCCAGCAGTCCCGACCGGGACAATTACTACGAGCAGTACTTC. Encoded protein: CASSPDRDNYYEQYF.

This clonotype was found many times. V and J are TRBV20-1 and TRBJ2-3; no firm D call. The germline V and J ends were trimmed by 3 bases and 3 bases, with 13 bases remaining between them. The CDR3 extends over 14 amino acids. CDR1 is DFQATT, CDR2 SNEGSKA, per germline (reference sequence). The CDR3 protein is CSASQVGLTDTQYF. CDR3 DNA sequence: TGCAGTGCTAGCCAGGTCGGGCTTACAGATACGCAGTATTTT.

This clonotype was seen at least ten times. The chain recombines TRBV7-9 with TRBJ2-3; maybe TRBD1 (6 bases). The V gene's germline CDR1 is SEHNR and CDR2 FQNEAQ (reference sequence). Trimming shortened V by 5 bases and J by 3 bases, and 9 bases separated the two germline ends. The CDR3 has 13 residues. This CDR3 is CASSTQGTDTQYF. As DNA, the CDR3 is TGTGCCAGCAGCACCCAGGGGACAGATACGCAGTATTTT.

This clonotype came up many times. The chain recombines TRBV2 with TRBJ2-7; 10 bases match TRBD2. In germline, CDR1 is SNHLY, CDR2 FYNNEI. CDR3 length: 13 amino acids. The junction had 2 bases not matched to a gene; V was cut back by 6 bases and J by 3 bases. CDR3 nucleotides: TGTGCCAGCAGATGGACTAGCGGCTACGAGCAGTACTTC. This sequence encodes CASRWTSGYEQYF.

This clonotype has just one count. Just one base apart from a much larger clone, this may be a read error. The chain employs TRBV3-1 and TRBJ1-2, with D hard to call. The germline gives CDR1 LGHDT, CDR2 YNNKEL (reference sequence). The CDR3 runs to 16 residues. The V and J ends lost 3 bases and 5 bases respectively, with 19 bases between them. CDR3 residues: CASSQDPRTGIYGYTF. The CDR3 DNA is TGTGCCAGCAGCCAGGATCCAAGGACGGGCATTTATGGCTACACCTTC.

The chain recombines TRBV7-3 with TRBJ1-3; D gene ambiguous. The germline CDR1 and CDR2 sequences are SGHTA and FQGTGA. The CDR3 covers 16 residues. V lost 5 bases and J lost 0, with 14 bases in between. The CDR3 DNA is TGTGCCAGCAGCCCACGGGTCGGAGGCTCTGGAAACACCATATATTTT. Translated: CASSPRVGGSGNTIYF.

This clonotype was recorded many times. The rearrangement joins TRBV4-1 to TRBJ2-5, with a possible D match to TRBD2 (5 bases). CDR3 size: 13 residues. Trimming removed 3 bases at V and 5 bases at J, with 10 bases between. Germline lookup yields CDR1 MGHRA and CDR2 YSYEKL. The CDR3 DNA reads TGCGCCAGCAGCCATCGCATAGCGGAGACCCAGTACTTC. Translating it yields CASSHRIAETQYF.